These T cell receptor beta chains were read from a single sample in a study of shared clonotypes between healthy human individuals. Using immunoSEQ multiplex PCR, the repertoire was profiled, and TCRdb retains in-frame clones only, with some absent. The sample includes about 2 million clones, around 95% of them seen just once. The sequencing input was naive CD4+ T cells sorted from blood. The source is a man younger than 35 in good health. The CDR3 runs from the conserved cysteine through the conserved F or W. A D gene is named only where the DNA matches it firmly. The size of a clone is reported for some rows only, either as once, few or many, or as a class for expanded clones.

j_gene | abundance | v_gene | d_gene | CDR3nt | CDR3aa
TRBJ2-4 | - | TRBV4-1 | - | TGCGCCAGCAGCCAACGACAGTTCTTAGCCAAAAACATTCAGTACTTC | CASSQRQFLAKNIQYF
TRBJ2-1 | once | TRBV5-4 | - | TGTGCCAGCAGCTTGCAGGGATCCTACAATGAGCAGTTCTTC | CASSLQGSYNEQFF
TRBJ2-2 | once | TRBV5-1 | - | TGCGCCAGCAAGGTCAGCGGGGAGCTGTTTTTT | CASKVSGELFF
TRBJ2-1 | - | TRBV7-3 | - | TGTGCCAGCAGCTTAGATTCTGGTGAGCAGTTCTTC | CASSLDSGEQFF
TRBJ1-1 | - | TRBV6-4 | TRBD1 | TGTGCCAGCAGCACCGACAGGGGCACTGAAGCTTTCTTT | CASSTDRGTEAFF
TRBJ2-7 | - | TRBV2 | - | TGTGCCAGCAGTGAAGTTCACAGAGGGCAGGGGTATACCTACGAGCAGTACTTC | CASSEVHRGQGYTYEQYF
TRBJ2-7 | - | TRBV5-1 | TRBD1 | TGCGCCAGCAGCCTCCCCAGTTCCGGGACAGGGGGGTACGAGCAGTACTTC | CASSLPSSGTGGYEQYF
TRBJ2-1 | - | TRBV5-1 | TRBD2 | TGCGCCAGCAGCTTCGGTTCTAGCGGGAATGAGCAGTTCTTC | CASSFGSSGNEQFF
TRBJ2-7 | - | TRBV6-5 | - | TGTGCCAGCAGTGATCGTACTTGGTACGAGCAGTACTTC | CASSDRTWYEQYF
TRBJ2-2 | - | TRBV10-3 | TRBD1 | TGTGCCATCAGCCCGGGACAGGGGACCACCGGGGAGCTGTTTTTT | CAISPGQGTTGELFF
TRBJ1-2 | - | TRBV6-5 | - | TGTGCCAGCAGTGTTGATCGGGACGGCTATGGCTACACCTTC | CASSVDRDGYGYTF
TRBJ2-6 | - | TRBV7-2 | TRBD1 | TGTGCCAGCAGCCTACAGGGGGCCACTGGGGCCAACGTCCTGACTTTC | CASSLQGATGANVLTF
TRBJ2-5 | - | TRBV27 | TRBD2 | TGTGCCAGCAGTTTATCTAGGACTAGCGGTGAGACCCAGTACTTC | CASSLSRTSGETQYF
TRBJ2-5 | - | TRBV11-2 | - | TGTGCCAGCAGCTTAGCCGGGACGAAACAAGAGACCCAGTACTTC | CASSLAGTKQETQYF
TRBJ2-7 | - | TRBV2 | TRBD2 | TGTGCCAGCAGGGCCCTTCGGGGGGGCGAGCAGTACTTC | CASRALRGGEQYF
TRBJ1-1 | - | TRBV5-1 | - | TGCGCCAGCAGCTTATCCGGGACAATGAACACTGAAGCTTTCTTT | CASSLSGTMNTEAFF
TRBJ2-7 | - | TRBV1 | - | TGCACCAGCAACCGACTAGCGGGAGGGCTCGACGAGCAGTACTTC | CTSNRLAGGLDEQYF
TRBJ1-5 | - | TRBV10-3 | - | TGTGCCATCAGTGAGTCTGGAAGCTATCAGCCCCAGCATTTT | CAISESGSYQPQHF
TRBJ2-5 | - | TRBV9 | TRBD2 | TGTGCCAGCAGCGTACCTAGCGGGGGTGGGACCCAGTACTTC | CASSVPSGGGTQYF
TRBJ1-2 | - | TRBV19 | TRBD1 | TGTGCCAGTAGTAAACAGGGGATCAACTATGGCTACACCTTC | CASSKQGINYGYTF
TRBJ2-2 | - | TRBV2 | - | TGTGCCAGCAGTCGGCAGAACACCGGGGAGCTGTTTTTT | CASSRQNTGELFF
TRBJ2-2 | - | TRBV7-2 | TRBD1 | TGTGCCAGCAGCTTCTCGCGGGACAGGGGACTTACCGGGGAGCTGTTTTTT | CASSFSRDRGLTGELFF
TRBJ1-6 | - | TRBV6-5 | - | TGTGCCAGCAGTTACGAGGGGCCTAGGGATTCACCCCTCCACTTT | CASSYEGPRDSPLHF
TRBJ1-1 | once | TRBV9 | - | TGTGCCAGCAGCGTCGGAGGGGGGTACACTGAAGCTTTCTTT | CASSVGGGYTEAFF
TRBJ1-6 | - | TRBV2 | - | TGTGCCAGCAGTCCCAGGGAGTCAGGTTCACCCCTCCACTTT | CASSPRESGSPLHF
TRBJ2-7 | - | TRBV29-1 | TRBD2 | TGCAGCGTCGCTGGGACTAGCGGGAATTCCTACGAGCAGTACTTC | CSVAGTSGNSYEQYF
TRBJ2-1 | - | TRBV18 | TRBD1 | TGTGCCAGCTCACCGGGACAGGTATACAATGAGCAGTTCTTC | CASSPGQVYNEQFF
TRBJ1-3 | - | TRBV7-9 | - | TGTGCCAGCAGCTTAGCGGTACCTTCTGGAAACACCATATATTTT | CASSLAVPSGNTIYF
TRBJ1-2 | once | TRBV7-2 | - | TGTGCCAGCAGCCTCCGAAACTTGGCACTAACGAACTATGGCTACACCTTC | CASSLRNLALTNYGYTF
TRBJ2-5 | - | TRBV7-6 | - | TGTGCCAGCAGCTTAGCCAAACTTCCTACGCAGACCCAGTACTTC | CASSLAKLPTQTQYF
TRBJ1-2 | - | TRBV30 | - | TGTGCCTGGAGTGGACAGCTTTCTAACTATGGCTACACCTTC | CAWSGQLSNYGYTF
TRBJ2-1 | - | TRBV5-3 | - | TGTGCCAGAAGCTTTAACATGAAGGGATTACCCAATGAGCAGTTCTTC | CARSFNMKGLPNEQFF
TRBJ2-3 | many | TRBV18 | - | TGTGCCAGCTCACCGGGGGCAGATACGCAGTATTTT | CASSPGADTQYF
TRBJ2-1 | - | TRBV11-3 | TRBD2 | TGTGCCAGCGCCTCCCGGGAGGGCCGAGATGAGCAGTTCTTC | CASASREGRDEQFF
TRBJ2-3 | once | TRBV10-3 | - | TGTGCCACACGATTTAGCCTCACAGATACGCAGTATTTT | CATRFSLTDTQYF
TRBJ1-4 | once | TRBV14 | - | TGTGCCAGCAGCGGGGTCCAGGGACAACTCGGTAATGAAAAACTGTTTTTT | CASSGVQGQLGNEKLFF
TRBJ2-1 | once | TRBV5-5 | - | TGTGCCAGCAGCCGTACAGGTTATGATGAGCAGTTCTTC | CASSRTGYDEQFF
TRBJ2-7 | - | TRBV5-1 | - | TGCGCCAGCAGCGCACAGACTTCTTACTACGAGCAGTACTTC | CASSAQTSYYEQYF
TRBJ1-4 | - | TRBV6-1 | - | TGTGCCAGCAAAGGGGCGGGTAATGAAAAACTGTTTTTT | CASKGAGNEKLFF
TRBJ1-5 | few | TRBV28 | TRBD1 | TGTGCCAGCAGCCCGGGACAGGGGCCGATTAGCAATCAGCCCCAGCATTTT | CASSPGQGPISNQPQHF
TRBJ2-3 | - | TRBV25-1 | - | TGTGCCAGCAGTGACCCCAATAAGTGGTCGCAGTATTTT | CASSDPNKWSQYF
TRBJ2-2 | - | TRBV6-1 | - | TGTGCCAGCGTAAAGCGGACCGGGGAGCTGTTTTTT | CASVKRTGELFF
TRBJ1-3 | - | TRBV2 | - | TGTGCCAGCAGGAGGGAAGGGGAAGGGGACACCATATATTTT | CASRREGEGDTIYF
TRBJ1-2 | few | TRBV2 | TRBD1 | TGTGCCAGCAGTGGACAGGGCCGGCAGGGCTACACCTTC | CASSGQGRQGYTF
TRBJ2-7 | - | TRBV5-4 | TRBD1 | TGTGCCAGCAGCTTGGCCACCAGGGGGCCGTACGAGCAGTACTTC | CASSLATRGPYEQYF
TRBJ2-1 | once | TRBV5-6 | - | TGTGCCAGCAGCCAATTGGACTATGGGAATGAGCAGTTCTTC | CASSQLDYGNEQFF
TRBJ2-1 | - | TRBV7-2 | TRBD2 | TGTGCCAGCAGCCCGGTCTTCGGGAGGGAAAATGAGCAGTTCTTC | CASSPVFGRENEQFF
TRBJ2-7 | - | TRBV20-1 | - | TGCAGTGCTAGGTGGCCCTACGAGCAGTACTTC | CSARWPYEQYF
TRBJ2-1 | - | TRBV5-1 | TRBD2 | TGCGCCAGCAGCCCCACTAGCGGGAAGGCGCAGTTCTTC | CASSPTSGKAQFF
TRBJ2-5 | - | TRBV6-6 | - | TGTGCCAGCAGTTCCCTACAAGAGACCCAGTACTTC | CASSSLQETQYF
TRBJ2-2 | - | TRBV5-6 | - | TGTGCCAGCAGCTTGGGACAGCTTTCGAACACCGGGGAGCTGTTTTTT | CASSLGQLSNTGELFF
TRBJ1-1 | - | TRBV11-3 | - | TGTGCCAGCAGCTTGGGGGTGTCCACTGAAGCTTTCTTT | CASSLGVSTEAFF
TRBJ1-3 | - | TRBV2 | - | TGTGCCAGCAGTTTGGCTGCCTCGGGAAACACCATATATTTT | CASSLAASGNTIYF
TRBJ2-7 | - | TRBV7-8 | TRBD1 | TGTGCCAGCAGCGAGGGGGCTCTTTTCTACGAGCAGTACTTC | CASSEGALFYEQYF
TRBJ2-1 | - | TRBV9 | TRBD2 | TGTGCCAGCAGCCCTTGGACTAGCGGTAACAATGAGCAGTTCTTC | CASSPWTSGNNEQFF
TRBJ2-7 | - | TRBV6-5 | - | TGTGCCAGCAGTTACTCCGGCGGGGGCAGCTCCTACGAGCAGTACTTC | CASSYSGGGSSYEQYF
TRBJ2-1 | - | TRBV30 | TRBD2 | TGTGCCTCCCCGGGACTAGCGGGACAGAGCTCCTACAATGAGCAGTTCTTC | CASPGLAGQSSYNEQFF